This T cell receptor beta chain was recovered during a study of regulatory T cells in long-lasting Graves disease. Regarding the study as a whole: Newly diagnosed disease favored TRBV20-1 and TRBJ2-1 over persistent disease. Persistent Graves' disease cases displayed lower TCR diversity than newly diagnosed ones.

The time point: persistent/refractory GD, antithyroid drugs over 5 years with positive TRAb. The TCR library used RNA extracted from PBMCs. Criteria from the American Thyroid Association guidelines were applied to diagnose Graves' disease. Around 9 milliliters of peripheral blood were drawn into EDTA tubes. Through Arm-PCR of CDR3 regions and iRepertoire HTBI primers, TCR beta libraries were built. Using its own MiXCR run on the multiplex PCR reads, TCRdb lists one record per CDR3 protein. The table has about 300,000 distinct CDR3 sequences, 22% seen once; the top ten hold roughly 56%. This clonotype has at least ten counts. As yet, its antigen is unknown. The germline CDR1 and CDR2 sequences are SEHNR and FQNEAQ (reference sequence). There are 14 residues in the CDR3. Trimming stripped 3 bases from V and 5 bases from J, with 14 bases between.

The rearrangement links TRBV7-9 to TRBJ2-7, with TRBD2 as a possible D gene (5 bases). This material consisted of peripheral blood mononuclear cells (PBMCs), taken when the disease was refractory, from a patient treated with antithyroid drugs. This receptor was taken from a female donor with Graves disease. The DNA for the CDR3 is TGTGCCAGCAGCTTCGGAGGTAACTACCACGAGCAGTACTTC. Amino acids: CASSFGGNYHEQYF.